In this sample, the clone carrying this TCR beta chain turned up once. Its antigen is still unknown. The data derive from a study of T-cell reconstitution after alpha-beta-depleted transplantation in children. V was shortened by 1 base and J by 4 bases, with 10 bases between the two germline ends. This CDR3 is 13 amino acids long. The V gene's germline CDR1 is DFQATT and CDR2 SNEGSKA (reference sequence). Unique molecular identifiers were used in preparing the TCRbeta library. TCRdb re-analysed the PCR reads in MiXCR, keeping a single row per CDR3 protein. The sample lists about 420,000 distinct CDR3 sequences; around 16% were seen once. Study-level results: Reported findings indicate that, about two months after transplant, alpha-beta T cells came from several hundred expanded clones, which were derived from non-depleted graft cells. Newly made T cells mostly supplied T-cell counts and diversity one year after transplant. Surviving recipient T cells and thymic progenitors produced the high day-60 TCRbeta diversity seen in some patients.

This clonotype was sampled from a boy under two years old who had a stem cell transplant for Wiskott-Aldrich syndrome, so the T cells may come from the graft donor. The sample consisted of PBMCs, mostly from graft donor cells, taken 360 days after TCRalphabeta/CD19-depleted stem cell transplant. The V gene is TRBV20-1, the J gene TRBJ1-1; D is ambiguous. The CDR3 bases are TGCAGTGCTAGAGTGGGGTTGGTCACTGAAGCTTTCTTT. Translating gives CSARVGLVTEAFF.